The 25 T cell receptor beta chains given below trace back to one sample, sequenced in a study of blood T cell repertoires in COVID-19. The method was immunoSEQ multiplex PCR; TCRdb's version includes in-frame clones alone and lacks a portion of them. The table records nearly 200,000 clones, 84% of them present only once. The sample taken for sequencing was peripheral blood. All receptors come from a woman aged 70-85 years with active or convalescent COVID-19.

The chain carries TRBV6-5 and TRBJ2-7; the match to TRBD2 covers 8 bases. Germline CDR1 MNHEY, CDR2 SVGAGI. J was trimmed by 6 bases and V by 6 bases; bases with no gene match: 13. The CDR3 loop spans 15 amino acids. The CDR3 here is CASRVTWTSRGEQYF. In DNA, the CDR3 is TGTGCCAGCAGAGTAACATGGACTAGCCGGGGCGAGCAGTACTTC.

This chain joins TRBV18 and TRBJ1-2; D is perhaps TRBD1 (6 bases). CDR3 size: 14 residues. Germline-derived CDR1 and CDR2 are KGHSH and LQKENI. V was clipped by 3 bases and J by 1 base, with 9 bases between them. The CDR3 DNA reads as TGTGCCAGCTCACCTGCAGGGGATAACTATGGCTACACCTTC. It codes for CASSPAGDNYGYTF. Using reference TRBV18 and TRBJ1-2 for the parts outside the CDR3, the full variable domain is NAGVMQNPRHLVRRRGQEARLRCSPMKGHSHVYWYRQLPEEGLKFMVYLQKENIIDESGMPKERFSAEFPKEGPSILRIQQVVRGDSAAYFCASSPAGDNYGYTFGSGTRLTVV.

V and J are TRBV19 and TRBJ2-5, with TRBD1 as a possible D gene (5 bases). The CDR3 is 15 residues long. V dropped 5 bases and J dropped 2 bases, with 15 bases sitting between them. The germline CDR1 and CDR2 sequences are LNHDA and SQIVND (reference sequence). The CDR3 DNA follows: TGTGCCAGTAGTCCCTCGTGGGGCTATCAAGAGACCCAGTACTTC. As protein: CASSPSWGYQETQYF.

The chain combines TRBV11-2 with TRBJ2-5; 8 nucleotides align to TRBD2. V dropped 5 bases and J dropped 5; count of bases not matched to a gene: 7. There are 14 residues in the CDR3. Germline lookup yields CDR1 SGHAT and CDR2 FQNNGV. The CDR3 protein is CASSTVPGGETQYF. The CDR3 coding sequence is TGTGCCAGCAGCACAGTACCGGGGGGGGAGACCCAGTACTTC.

The chain joins TRBV11-2 to TRBJ2-7, with D unclear. The CDR3 covers 10 residues. CDR1 SGHAT and CDR2 FQNNGV come from the germline V gene. Between the trimmed V and J ends, which lost 5 bases and 6 bases, there was a span of 5 bases. The CDR3 sequence: CASSPGEQYF. CDR3 in DNA: TGTGCCAGCAGCCCCGGCGAGCAGTACTTC.

A note on this clone: It is unclear where the CDR3 begins or ends on the DNA, so no DNA is shown, and the CDR3 is as TCRdb lists it. This rearrangement joins TRBV21-1 to TRBJ2-1; no DNA check was done on the table's D call, TRBD1. TRBV21-1 is classified as a pseudogene. The CDR3 length equals 21 residues, ends included. This CDR3 reads CASSPPWGQGARVPLYNEQFF.

The gene calls are TRBV2 and TRBJ1-1, with TRBD1 matching 9 bases. V trimming: 8 bases; J trimming: 11 bases; junction bases outside the gene matches: 9. The germline CDR1 and CDR2 sequences are SNHLY and FYNNEI. This CDR3 comprises 12 residues. In DNA form, the CDR3 reads TGTGCCAGCGGTACAGGGGGCTTGGTGGCTTTCTTT. Protein product: CASGTGGLVAFF.

The chain is built from TRBV5-4 and TRBJ2-7, with 8 bases fitting TRBD2. The ends lost 4 bases at V and 3 bases at J; junction bases unmatched: 9. Germline V lookup: CDR1 SGHNT, CDR2 YYREEE (reference sequence). The CDR3 is 15 residues long. CDR3 DNA: TGTGCCAGCAGCCCCTCGGGGGGGATAGGCTACGAGCAGTACTTC. As protein: CASSPSGGIGYEQYF.

J is TRBJ2-3 and V is TRBV20-1, with D unclear. CDR1 is DFQATT and CDR2 is SNEGSKA in the germline V gene (reference sequence). The CDR3 has 11 amino acids. In DNA form, the CDR3 reads TGCGGCGCGACTAGCACAGATACGCAGTATTTT. It yields the protein CGATSTDTQYF.

The J gene is TRBJ2-1, the V gene TRBV27, with 13 bases fitting TRBD2. Per the germline V gene, CDR1 is MNHEY and CDR2 is SMNVEV (reference sequence). This CDR3 region has 17 residues. V lost 4 bases and J lost 5; bases outside the gene matches: 8. The CDR3 here is CASSSGPGLAGNNEQFF. In DNA, the CDR3 is TGTGCCAGCAGTTCGGGACCGGGACTAGCGGGGAACAATGAGCAGTTCTTC.

The genes are TRBV15 and TRBJ2-1, with 13 bases fitting TRBD2. J gave up 12 bases and V 5 bases, and 10 bases lay outside the gene matches. Germline CDR1 is LNHNV and CDR2 is YYDKDF (reference sequence). The length of the CDR3 is 15 residues. The CDR3 region is CATSLGLAGELVQFF. CDR3 bases: TGTGCCACCAGCTTAGGACTAGCGGGAGAGTTGGTGCAGTTCTTC.

The chain carries TRBV9 and TRBJ2-1; D gene ambiguous. CDR1 and CDR2 from the germline V gene are SGDLS and YYNGEE. Trimming removed 0 bases from V and 7 bases from J, with 14 bases in between. This CDR3 is built from 15 residues. The CDR3 nucleotides are TGTGCCAGCAGCGTAGTAGTAAATCCCCTAAATGAGCAGTTCTTC. Protein product: CASSVVVNPLNEQFF. The entire variable domain, with the rest obtained from reference TRBV9 and TRBJ2-1, is as follows: DSGVTQTPKHLITATGQRVTLRCSPRSGDLSVYWYQQSLDQGLQFLIQYYNGEERAKGNILERFSAQQFPDLHSELNLSSLELGDSALYFCASSVVVNPLNEQFFGPGTRLTVL.

This chain uses TRBV27 with TRBJ2-1, with TRBD1 matching over 10 bases. In germline, CDR1 is MNHEY, CDR2 SMNVEV (reference sequence). V gave up 6 bases and J gave up 4 bases; unmatched junction bases: 3. This CDR3 has 14 amino acids. CDR3 residues: CASRRDRGYNEQFF. Written as DNA, the CDR3 is TGTGCCAGCAGGAGGGACAGGGGTTACAATGAGCAGTTCTTC.

The table lists this clone with a few counts. Other DNA sequences in this specimen translate into the identical CDR3. The chain carries TRBV6-5 and TRBJ2-5, with 7 bases aligning to TRBD1. The length of the CDR3 is 14 residues. Germline V gene sequence: CDR1 MNHEY, CDR2 SVGAGI. The J segment lost 1 base and the V segment lost 5 bases, leaving 4 bases of the junction unmatched. CDR3 DNA sequence: TGTGCCAGCAGTCGGGGACAGCTCCAAGAGACCCAGTACTTC. Translating gives CASSRGQLQETQYF.

The V and J genes are TRBV9 and TRBJ2-2; 11 bases agree with TRBD2. CDR1 and CDR2 from the germline V gene are SGDLS and YYNGEE. V gave up 3 bases and J gave up 6 bases; unmatched junction bases: 4. The CDR3 covers 15 residues. CDR3 sequence reads: CASSGTSGSAGELFF. For the CDR3, the DNA is TGTGCCAGCAGCGGAACTAGCGGGAGTGCCGGGGAGCTGTTTTTT. Full variable domain (outside the CDR3, taken from reference TRBV9 and TRBJ2-2): DSGVTQTPKHLITATGQRVTLRCSPRSGDLSVYWYQQSLDQGLQFLIQYYNGEERAKGNILERFSAQQFPDLHSELNLSSLELGDSALYFCASSGTSGSAGELFFGEGSRLTVL.

The J gene is TRBJ2-2, the V gene TRBV30; 15 bases agree with TRBD2. From germline, CDR1 is GTSNPN and CDR2 SVGIG (reference sequence). The trim removed 4 bases at V and 3 bases at J, leaving 6 bases unmatched. This CDR3 contains 17 residues. The CDR3 DNA follows: TGTGCCTGGAAAGGGACTAGCGGGAGGATCTACACCGGGGAGCTGTTTTTT. Its protein is CAWKGTSGRIYTGELFF.

The gene calls are TRBV24-1 and TRBJ2-6, with 9 nucleotides matching TRBD1. There are 17 residues in the CDR3. The V segment lost 5 bases and the J segment 2 bases; nucleotides outside the gene matches: 6. From germline, CDR1 is KGHDR and CDR2 SFDVKD. The CDR3: CATSGTGAITGANVLTF. The CDR3 DNA is TGTGCCACCAGTGGGACAGGGGCAATTACTGGGGCCAACGTCCTGACTTTC.

V usage is TRBV18 and J usage is TRBJ1-3, with 7 bases that match TRBD1. The CDR3 has 16 amino acids. CDR1 KGHSH and CDR2 LQKENI come from the germline V gene. The junction had 9 bases not matched to a gene; V was cut back by 3 bases and J by 4 bases. The CDR3 nucleotides read TGTGCCAGCTCACCCCAACCAGGGGGGCACGGAAACACCATATATTTT. It encodes CASSPQPGGHGNTIYF.

V usage is TRBV7-3 and J usage is TRBJ2-7; 8 bases are shared with TRBD1. There are 13 residues in the CDR3. After removal of 4 bases from V and 6 bases from J, the junction contained 5 bases not matched to a gene. Germline V gives CDR1 SGHTA, CDR2 FQGTGA. Here the CDR3 reads CASSYVQGGEQYF. Written as DNA, the CDR3 is TGTGCCAGCAGCTACGTACAGGGGGGCGAGCAGTACTTC.

This rearrangement joins TRBV12-3 or TRBV12-4 to TRBJ1-2; D remains ambiguous. V gave up 7 bases and J gave up 7 bases, with 13 bases separating them. The CDR3 length is 12 residues. The CDR3 loop is CASTLNEAGYTF. The CDR3 nucleotides read TGTGCCAGCACGCTGAATGAGGCTGGCTACACCTTC.

This clone was recorded a few times. The genes are TRBV5-4 and TRBJ2-2; 7 nucleotides agree with TRBD2. This CDR3 has 17 residues. CDR1 is SGHNT, CDR2 YYREEE, per germline (reference sequence). V dropped 1 base and J dropped 7; count of bases not matched to a gene: 13. CDR3 DNA sequence: TGTGCCAGCAGCTTGAACGCTCGCGGGAGTTACGGCGGGGAGCTGTTTTTT. The encoded protein is CASSLNARGSYGGELFF. Variable domain in full (rest from reference TRBV5-4 and TRBJ2-2): ETGVTQSPTHLIKTRGQQVTLRCSSQSGHNTVSWYQQALGQGPQFIFQYYREEENGRGNFPPRFSGLQFPNYSSELNVNALELDDSALYLCASSLNARGSYGGELFFGEGSRLTVL.

The V gene is TRBV13, the J gene TRBJ2-4; the D gene is possibly TRBD1 (6 bases). V lost 4 bases, J lost 7 bases, and 17 bases lay in between. The V gene's germline CDR1 is PRHDT and CDR2 FYEKMQ (reference sequence). This CDR3 is 15 amino acids long. The CDR3 nucleotides are TGTGCCAGCAGCTCTAGAGATACAGGGCGGAACATTCAGTACTTC. Amino acid sequence: CASSSRDTGRNIQYF.

This chain links TRBV5-1 with TRBJ1-2; TRBD1 agrees at 7 bases. The CDR3 runs 13 residues. V shed 5 bases and J 6 bases; nucleotides not matched to a gene: 7. Germline CDR1 SGHRS, CDR2 YFSETQ. CDR3 DNA: TGCGCCAGCAGTAGAGACAGGGCCAATGGCTACACCTTC. Protein sequence: CASSRDRANGYTF.

This clone appeared once. V usage is TRBV19 and J usage is TRBJ2-7; the match to TRBD1 covers 11 bases. Germline V gene data show CDR1 as LNHDA and CDR2 as SQIVND (reference sequence). This CDR3 has 17 amino acids. Trimming cost V 4 bases and J 4 bases; bases outside gene matches: 12. The CDR3 DNA reads TGTGCCAGTAGTACTTCGTGGACAGGGGGCGGGAGATACGAGCAGTACTTC. It specifies CASSTSWTGGGRYEQYF.

The chain carries TRBV28 and TRBJ1-5; no clear D. The CDR3 has 14 residues. The ends were cut back, 7 bases at V and 5 bases at J, with 15 bases in the middle. Germline assignment: CDR1 MDHEN and CDR2 SYDVKM. CDR3 bases: TGTGCCAGCAAAGCCCCCAACCGAGATCAGCCCCAGCATTTT. It codes for CASKAPNRDQPQHF.